This T cell receptor (beta chain) was retrieved from a study of T cell repertoires in cytomegalovirus infection. Study information: Public signatures in TCR beta pointed to CMV infection and matching HLA type. General study findings and limits: Cumulative frequency of public TCR beta families picked out carriers of CMV plus the relevant HLA. The ex vivo response was dominated by HLA-C-restricted CMV-specific TCR beta clonotypes.

This clonotype has only a few counts. Its antigen is as yet unknown. One entry per CDR3 protein results from TCRdb running MiXCR on the reads. The repertoire includes about 400,000 distinct CDR3 sequences, 15% to 20% of them detected once, and under 9% sits in the top ten. Trimming left V 4 bases short and J 4 bases short, with 8 bases between. CDR1 and CDR2 (germline): KGHDR, SFDVKD. This CDR3 is built from 13 residues. This clonotype was obtained from a human donor in good health (CMV status not recorded). Some clones in this sample may be carry-over from other donors' samples. J is TRBJ2-3 and V is TRBV24-1; D perhaps matches TRBD1 (6 bases). Source material: PBMCs. Here the CDR3 reads CATSEGAPDTQYF. CDR3 bases: TGTGCCACCAGTGAGGGGGCGCCAGATACGCAGTATTTT.